The rows below give T cell receptor beta chains drawn from one sample of a study of cytomegalovirus exposure and HLA in healthy donors. Sequencing was performed with immunoSEQ multiplex PCR; in TCRdb, only in-frame clones are kept and a portion is missing. Of approximately 190,000 clones listed, around 82% were seen once; the top ten hold around 14%. Sequencing input: PBMCs. These receptors were collected from a woman in her twenties or thirties in good health and CMV-seropositive. The CDR3 runs from the conserved cysteine through the conserved F or W. The D gene is left open where the match is weak. Expanded clones get a size class; other rows say once, few or many, or leave the size out.

D	V	J	length	size	CDR3	DNA
TRBD2	TRBV4-1	TRBJ2-1	16	-	CASSQQSGGEYNEQFF	TGCGCCAGCAGCCAGCAGTCCGGGGGGGAGTACAATGAGCAGTTCTTC
-	TRBV2	TRBJ2-3	14	-	CASSDSRRKNTQYF	TGTGCCAGCAGTGACTCTAGACGCAAAAATACGCAGTATTTT
TRBD1	TRBV19	TRBJ2-7	14	-	CASSPGTGVYEQYF	TGTGCCAGTAGCCCCGGGACAGGGGTCTACGAGCAGTACTTC
TRBD1	TRBV19	TRBJ1-1	14	-	CASSTQGVNTEAFF	TGTGCCAGTAGTACACAGGGGGTGAACACTGAAGCTTTCTTT
TRBD2	TRBV19	TRBJ2-7	15	-	CASSLGLASTYEQYF	TGTGCCAGTAGCCTGGGACTAGCCTCAACCTACGAGCAGTACTTC
TRBD2	TRBV2	TRBJ2-7	14	few	CASSEFSGGAEQYF	TGTGCCAGCAGTGAATTTAGCGGGGGGGCCGAGCAGTACTTC
TRBD1	TRBV4-1	TRBJ1-2	15	-	CASSQHRGPNYGYTF	TGCGCCAGCAGCCAGCACAGGGGGCCTAACTATGGCTACACCTTC
-	TRBV7-2	TRBJ1-1	13	-	CASSRRRNTEAFF	TGTGCCAGCAGCAGAAGGAGGAACACTGAAGCTTTCTTT
-	TRBV21-1	TRBJ1-6	15	-	CASSSSGARNSPLHF	TGTGCCAGCAGTTCCAGTGGGGCCAGGAATTCACCCCTCCACTTT
-	TRBV4-1	TRBJ1-2	13	once	CASSQVASGGYTF	TGCGCCAGCAGCCAAGTCGCGTCGGGGGGCTACACCTTC
-	TRBV29-1	TRBJ1-1	12	-	CITGDKNTEAFF	TGCATCACCGGGGACAAGAACACTGAAGCTTTCTTT
TRBD1	TRBV4-1	TRBJ2-3	15	-	CASSPGQGETDTQYF	TGCGCCAGCAGCCCGGGACAGGGGGAGACAGATACGCAGTATTTT
TRBD1	TRBV27	TRBJ2-2	17	-	CASSWFRDRERSGELFF	TGTGCCAGCAGTTGGTTCCGGGACAGGGAACGGAGCGGGGAGCTGTTTTTT
-	TRBV4-3	TRBJ2-3	15	-	CASSPGLSHTDTQYF	TGCGCCAGCAGCCCGGGACTTTCTCACACAGATACGCAGTATTTT
-	TRBV19	TRBJ2-5	14	-	CASSIGNTGETQYF	TGTGCCAGTAGTATCGGAAACACGGGGGAGACCCAGTACTTC
-	TRBV5-4	TRBJ1-6	15	-	CASRRGSSYNSPLHF	TGTGCCAGCCGACGCGGGAGCTCCTATAATTCACCCCTCCACTTT
-	TRBV27	TRBJ2-7	14	-	CASRRTSAVYEQYF	TGTGCCAGCCGCAGAACCTCGGCGGTCTACGAGCAGTACTTC
-	TRBV28	TRBJ1-1	14	-	CASSTGGAISEAFF	TGTGCCAGCAGTACTGGGGGCGCAATATCAGAAGCTTTCTTT
TRBD2	TRBV4-1	TRBJ2-7	15	-	CASSRTSGRGNEQYF	TGCGCCAGCAGCCGCACTAGCGGGAGAGGCAACGAGCAGTACTTC
TRBD1	TRBV6-5	TRBJ1-4	14	-	CASSFQGAGEKLFF	TGTGCCAGCAGTTTCCAGGGGGCTGGTGAAAAACTGTTTTTT
-	TRBV30	TRBJ1-2	16	-	CAWSVRELGGVYGYTF	TGTGCCTGGAGTGTACGGGAATTGGGGGGGGTCTATGGCTACACCTTC